This entry concerns a single T cell receptor beta chain. Its cognate antigen is unknown. The data originate from a study of PD-L1 blockade in urothelial cancer. Overall study: Patients commenced intravenous atezolizumab, 1,200 mg every 3 weeks, at some point between 2012 and 2014.

Study-wide findings and caveats: Expansion of tumor-associated blood clones at 3 weeks was greater in durable-benefit patients.

Profiling relied on immunoSEQ multiplex PCR, and the TCRdb table lists in-frame clones only, not all of them. Found here are 35,000 to 50,000 clones, 88% of them singletons; the top ten hold roughly 15%. CDR1 SGHNT and CDR2 YYREEE come from the germline V gene (reference sequence). With V trimmed by 5 bases and J by 6 bases, 15 bases remained unmatched. CDR3 length equals 17 residues. Sample contribution per patient ranged from 1 to 8, covering pretreatment and on-treatment. This clonotype originated in a woman aged 60-70 years with urothelial cancer. The V call is TRBV5-4, the J call TRBJ2-1; 9 bases agree with TRBD1. The material sequenced was PBMCs, taken around atezolizumab (anti-PD-L1) treatment. CDR3 protein: CASSTGTGPSFGNEQFF. The CDR3 coding sequence is TGTGCCAGCAGTACCGGGACAGGGCCCTCTTTCGGCAATGAGCAGTTCTTC.